This T cell receptor beta chain was recorded in a study of blood T cell repertoires in COVID-19. At the level of the study: Samples representing acute and convalescent COVID-19 were sourced from the United States, Italy and Spain. PBMCs, B-cell-depleted T cells, or T cells provided the cDNA or gDNA that made up the material.

Measured with immunoSEQ multiplex PCR; TCRdb has only the in-frame clones, and not every one. The profile shows about 31,000 clones, 88% of them singletons. This clone has only one observation. In germline, CDR1 is GTSNPN, CDR2 SVGIG (reference sequence). V shed 0 bases, J shed 6 bases, and the junction held 1 base outside the gene matches. CDR3 length equals 13 residues. V is TRBV30 and J is TRBJ2-1, with 8 positions matching TRBD1. Input material: peripheral blood. The origin of this receptor is a man aged 60 to 69 with COVID-19, enrolled during active disease. This CDR3 is CAWSVGQGNEQFF. The CDR3 nucleotides are TGTGCCTGGAGTGTAGGACAGGGCAATGAGCAGTTCTTC.